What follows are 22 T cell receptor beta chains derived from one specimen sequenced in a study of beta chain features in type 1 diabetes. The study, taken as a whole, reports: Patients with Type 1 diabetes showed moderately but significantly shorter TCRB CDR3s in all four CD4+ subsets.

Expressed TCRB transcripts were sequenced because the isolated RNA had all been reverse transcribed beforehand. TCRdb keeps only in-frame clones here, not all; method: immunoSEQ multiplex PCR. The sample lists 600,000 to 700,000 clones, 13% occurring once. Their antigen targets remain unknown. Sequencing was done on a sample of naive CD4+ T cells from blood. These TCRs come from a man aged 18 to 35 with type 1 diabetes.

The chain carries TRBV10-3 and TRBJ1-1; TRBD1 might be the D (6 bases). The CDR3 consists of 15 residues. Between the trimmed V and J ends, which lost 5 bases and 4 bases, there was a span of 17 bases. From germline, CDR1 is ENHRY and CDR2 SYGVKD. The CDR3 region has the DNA TGTGCCATCAGTCTCTCTGGGGGGCTAGGCACTGAAGCTTTCTTT. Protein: CAISLSGGLGTEAFF.

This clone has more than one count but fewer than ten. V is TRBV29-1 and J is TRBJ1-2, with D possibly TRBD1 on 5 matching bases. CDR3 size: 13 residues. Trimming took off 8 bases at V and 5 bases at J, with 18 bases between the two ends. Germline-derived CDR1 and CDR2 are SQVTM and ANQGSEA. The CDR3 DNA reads TGCAGCCTGGTAAGGGACGAAGGATATGGCTACACCTTC. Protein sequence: CSLVRDEGYGYTF.

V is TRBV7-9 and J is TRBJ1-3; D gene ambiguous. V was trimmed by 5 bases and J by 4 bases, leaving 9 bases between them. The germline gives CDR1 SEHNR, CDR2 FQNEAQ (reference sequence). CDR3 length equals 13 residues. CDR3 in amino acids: CASSLLEGNTIYF. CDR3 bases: TGTGCCAGCAGCCTCCTAGAAGGAAACACCATATATTTT.

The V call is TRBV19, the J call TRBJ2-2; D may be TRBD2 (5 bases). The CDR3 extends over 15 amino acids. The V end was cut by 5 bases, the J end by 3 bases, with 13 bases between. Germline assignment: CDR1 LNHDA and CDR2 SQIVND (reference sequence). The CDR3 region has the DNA TGTGCCAGTAGTTACCGGGGTTCGTACACCGGGGAGCTGTTTTTT. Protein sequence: CASSYRGSYTGELFF.

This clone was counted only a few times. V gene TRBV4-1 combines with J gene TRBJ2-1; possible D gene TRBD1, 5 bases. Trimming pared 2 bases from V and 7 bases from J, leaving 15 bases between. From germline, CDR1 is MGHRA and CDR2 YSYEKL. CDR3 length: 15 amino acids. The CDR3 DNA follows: TGCGCCAGCAGCCAACAACAGTGGGGCAGGAATGAGCAGTTCTTC. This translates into CASSQQQWGRNEQFF.

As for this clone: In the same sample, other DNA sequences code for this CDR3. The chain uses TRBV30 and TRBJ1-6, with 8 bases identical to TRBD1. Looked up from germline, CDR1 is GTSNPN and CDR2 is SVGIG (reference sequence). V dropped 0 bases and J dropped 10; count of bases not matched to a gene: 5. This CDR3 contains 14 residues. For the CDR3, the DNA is TGTGCCTGGAGTGTACTTGACAGGGGATCACCCCTCCACTTT. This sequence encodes CAWSVLDRGSPLHF.

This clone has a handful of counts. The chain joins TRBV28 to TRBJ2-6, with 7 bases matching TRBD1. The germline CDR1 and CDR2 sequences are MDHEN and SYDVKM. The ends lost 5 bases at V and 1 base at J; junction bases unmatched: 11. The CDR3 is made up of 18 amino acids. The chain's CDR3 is CASSPRQGPSSGANVLTF. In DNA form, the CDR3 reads TGTGCCAGCAGTCCGAGACAGGGACCCTCATCTGGGGCCAACGTCCTGACTTTC.

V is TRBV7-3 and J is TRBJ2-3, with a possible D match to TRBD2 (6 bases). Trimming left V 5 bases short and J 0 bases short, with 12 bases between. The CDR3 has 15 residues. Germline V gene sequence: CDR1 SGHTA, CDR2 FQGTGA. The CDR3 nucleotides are TGTGCCAGCAGCCCGACCGGGACTAGCACAGATACGCAGTATTTT. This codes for CASSPTGTSTDTQYF.

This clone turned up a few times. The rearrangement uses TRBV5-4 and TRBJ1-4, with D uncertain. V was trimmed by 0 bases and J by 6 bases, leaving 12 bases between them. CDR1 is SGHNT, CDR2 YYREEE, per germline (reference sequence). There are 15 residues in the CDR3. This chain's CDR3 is CASSLDSGSHEKLFF. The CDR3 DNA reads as TGTGCCAGCAGCTTGGATAGCGGGTCCCATGAAAAACTGTTTTTT.

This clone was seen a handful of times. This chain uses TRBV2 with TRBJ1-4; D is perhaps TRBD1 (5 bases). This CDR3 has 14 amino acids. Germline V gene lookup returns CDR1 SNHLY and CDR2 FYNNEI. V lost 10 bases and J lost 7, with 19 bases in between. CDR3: CANGGPEGGEKLFF. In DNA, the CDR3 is TGTGCCAACGGGGGACCTGAAGGCGGTGAAAAACTGTTTTTT. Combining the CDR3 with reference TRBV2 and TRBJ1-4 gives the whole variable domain EPEVTQTPSHQVTQMGQEVILRCVPISNHLYFYWYRQILGQKVEFLVSFYNNEISEKSEIFDDQFSVERPDGSNFTLKIRSTKLEDSAMYFCANGGPEGGEKLFFGSGTQLSVL.

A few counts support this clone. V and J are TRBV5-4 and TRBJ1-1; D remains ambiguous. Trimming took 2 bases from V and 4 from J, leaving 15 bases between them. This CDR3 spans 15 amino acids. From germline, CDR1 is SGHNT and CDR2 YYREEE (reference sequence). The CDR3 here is CASSLTSGASTEAFF. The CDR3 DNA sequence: TGTGCCAGCAGCTTAACATCGGGCGCGAGCACTGAAGCTTTCTTT.

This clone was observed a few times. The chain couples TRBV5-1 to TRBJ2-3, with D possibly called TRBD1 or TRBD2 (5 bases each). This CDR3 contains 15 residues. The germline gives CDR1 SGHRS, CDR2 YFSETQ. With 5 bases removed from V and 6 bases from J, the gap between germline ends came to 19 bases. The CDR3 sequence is CASRTDPPGADTQYF. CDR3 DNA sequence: TGCGCCAGCAGAACGGACCCCCCCGGGGCTGATACGCAGTATTTT.

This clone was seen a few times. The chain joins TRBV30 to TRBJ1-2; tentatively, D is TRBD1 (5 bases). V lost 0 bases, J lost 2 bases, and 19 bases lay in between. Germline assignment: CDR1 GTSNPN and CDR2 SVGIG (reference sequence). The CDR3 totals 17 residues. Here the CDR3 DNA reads TGTGCCTGGAGTGTTGCGGGACTATCCTACGACAACTATGGCTACACCTTC. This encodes CAWSVAGLSYDNYGYTF.

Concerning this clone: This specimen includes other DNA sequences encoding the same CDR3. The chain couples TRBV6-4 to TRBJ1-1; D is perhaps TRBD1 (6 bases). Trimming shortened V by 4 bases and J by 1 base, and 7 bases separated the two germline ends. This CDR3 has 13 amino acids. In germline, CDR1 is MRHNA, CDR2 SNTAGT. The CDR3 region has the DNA TGTGCCAGCAGTGCGACAGGGAACACTGAAGCTTTCTTT. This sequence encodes CASSATGNTEAFF.

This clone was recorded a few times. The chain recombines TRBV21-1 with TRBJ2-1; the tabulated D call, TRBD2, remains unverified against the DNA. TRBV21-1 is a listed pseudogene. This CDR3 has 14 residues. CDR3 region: CASSTGSTYNEQFF. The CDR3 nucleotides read TGTGCCAGCAGCACGGGTTCAACCTACAATGAGCAGTTCTTC.

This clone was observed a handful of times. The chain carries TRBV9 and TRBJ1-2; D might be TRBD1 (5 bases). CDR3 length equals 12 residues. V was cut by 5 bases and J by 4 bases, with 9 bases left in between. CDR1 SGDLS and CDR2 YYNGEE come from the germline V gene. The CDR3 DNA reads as TGTGCCAGCAGAGGGGTCCTCTATGGCTACACCTTC. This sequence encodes CASRGVLYGYTF.

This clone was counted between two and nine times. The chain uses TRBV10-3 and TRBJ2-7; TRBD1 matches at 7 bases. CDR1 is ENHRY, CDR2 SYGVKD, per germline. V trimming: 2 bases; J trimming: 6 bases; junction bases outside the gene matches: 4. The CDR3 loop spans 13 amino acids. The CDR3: CAISELQGSEQYF. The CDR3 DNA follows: TGTGCCATCAGTGAGCTACAGGGGTCCGAGCAGTACTTC.

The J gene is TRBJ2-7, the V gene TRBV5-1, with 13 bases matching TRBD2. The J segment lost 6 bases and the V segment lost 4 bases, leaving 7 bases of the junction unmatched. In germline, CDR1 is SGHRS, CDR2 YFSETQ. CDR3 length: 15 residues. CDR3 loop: CASSPRLAGGVEQYF. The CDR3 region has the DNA TGCGCCAGCAGCCCAAGACTAGCGGGGGGCGTCGAGCAGTACTTC.

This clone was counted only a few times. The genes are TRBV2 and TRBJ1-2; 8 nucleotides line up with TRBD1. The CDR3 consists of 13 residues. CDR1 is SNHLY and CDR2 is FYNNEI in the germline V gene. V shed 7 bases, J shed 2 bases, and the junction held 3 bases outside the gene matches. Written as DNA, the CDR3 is TGTGCCAGCAAGGACAGGGCCAACTATGGCTACACCTTC. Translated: CASKDRANYGYTF.

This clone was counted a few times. CDR3 region: CASSQEVGNTEAFF. Written as DNA, the CDR3 is TGTGCCAGCAGCCAAGAGGTCGGGAACACTGAAGCTTTCTTT. The rearrangement links TRBV16 to TRBJ1-1, with D unclear. The germline V gene has CDR1 KGHSY and CDR2 FQNENV. The CDR3 sequence is 14 residues long. Trimming stripped 2 bases from V and 1 base from J, with 8 bases between.

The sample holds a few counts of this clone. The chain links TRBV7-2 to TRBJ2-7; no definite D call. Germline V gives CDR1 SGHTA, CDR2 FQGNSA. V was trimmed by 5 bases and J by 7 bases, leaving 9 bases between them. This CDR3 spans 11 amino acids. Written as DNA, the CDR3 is TGTGCCAGCAGCCCTCAGAGAGAGCAGTACTTC. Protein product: CASSPQREQYF. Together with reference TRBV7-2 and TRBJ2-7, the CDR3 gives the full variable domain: GAGVSQSPSNKVTEKGKDVELRCDPISGHTALYWYRQSLGQGLEFLIYFQGNSAPDKSGLPSDRFSAERTGGSVSTLTIQRTQQEDSAVYLCASSPQREQYFGPGTRLTVT.

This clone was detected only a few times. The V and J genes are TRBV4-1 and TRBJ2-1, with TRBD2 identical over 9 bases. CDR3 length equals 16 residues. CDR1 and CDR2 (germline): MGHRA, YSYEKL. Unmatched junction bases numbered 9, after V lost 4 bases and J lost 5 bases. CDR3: CASSPLAGGHHNEQFF. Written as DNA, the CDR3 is TGCGCCAGCAGCCCCCTGGCGGGGGGGCACCACAATGAGCAGTTCTTC.